The 15 T cell receptor beta chains below were found in one sample sequenced in a study of T cells after yellow fever vaccination. TCRdb recomputed calls from the 5' RACE reads with MiXCR, one row per CDR3 protein. In the table there are 500,000 to 650,000 distinct CDR3 sequences, about 12% of which are singletons. The material was PBMCs, obtained on the day of the yellow fever booster vaccination. The receptors here all came from a man younger than 45 who received the YFV17D yellow fever vaccine.

This clonotype has more than one count but fewer than ten. V usage is TRBV20-1 and J usage is TRBJ2-4; D possibly uses TRBD1 or TRBD2 (5 bases each). The CDR3 sequence is 13 residues long. Germline assignment: CDR1 DFQATT and CDR2 SNEGSKA (reference sequence). The V gene lost 7 bases and the J gene lost 11 bases, with 21 bases spanning the gap. The CDR3 region is CSVLSRDPGFQYF. The CDR3 coding sequence is TGCAGTGTTCTAAGCCGGGACCCAGGCTTTCAGTACTTC.

In its sample, this clonotype was seen many times. The V and J genes are TRBV5-1 and TRBJ1-5; D might be TRBD1 (5 bases). Germline CDR1 is SGHRS and CDR2 is YFSETQ. CDR3 length equals 14 residues. The germline V and J ends were trimmed by 4 bases and 2 bases, with 10 bases remaining between them. DNA for the CDR3: TGCGCCAGCAGCGACCAGGGTGGCAATCAGCCCCAGCATTTT. Protein sequence: CASSDQGGNQPQHF.

There are many counts of this clonotype. The chain has TRBV7-6 and TRBJ2-1, with TRBD2 matching over 11 bases. The CDR3 is made up of 16 amino acids. Germline values: CDR1 SGHVS, CDR2 FNYEAQ. Trimming took 3 bases from V and 2 from J; bases not matched to a gene: 3. The CDR3 region is CASSLGLAETYNEQFF. The CDR3, as DNA: TGTGCCAGCAGCTTGGGACTAGCGGAAACCTACAATGAGCAGTTCTTC.

The sample holds a few counts of this clonotype. This sequence joins TRBV4-2 and TRBJ1-1; no reliable D call. CDR1 is LGHNA and CDR2 is YNFKEQ in the germline V gene. The V end was cut by 2 bases, the J end by 1 base, with 11 bases between. The CDR3 runs to 15 residues. CDR3 amino acids: CASSQKATSNTEAFF. The DNA of the CDR3 is TGTGCCAGCAGCCAAAAGGCGACATCGAACACTGAAGCTTTCTTT.

Ten or more counts support this clonotype. The rearrangement joins TRBV5-4 to TRBJ2-1, with a tentative D call TRBD2 (6 bases). Germline CDR1 SGHNT, CDR2 YYREEE (reference sequence). CDR3 size: 12 residues. Trimming pared 2 bases from V and 12 bases from J, leaving 12 bases between. In DNA, the CDR3 is TGTGCCAGCAGCTTCGGGGGTTCGGGGCAGTTCTTC. Amino acid sequence: CASSFGGSGQFF.

This chain links TRBV5-4 with TRBJ2-5; D not certain. Germline V gives CDR1 SGHNT, CDR2 YYREEE (reference sequence). The CDR3 extends over 15 amino acids. Trimming cost V 0 bases and J 2 bases, with 11 bases left between them. CDR3 sequence (DNA): TGTGCCAGCAGCTTGGACCTCGTGCGGCAAGAGACCCAGTACTTC. This codes for CASSLDLVRQETQYF. The full variable domain, rest sourced from reference TRBV5-4 and TRBJ2-5, is ETGVTQSPTHLIKTRGQQVTLRCSSQSGHNTVSWYQQALGQGPQFIFQYYREEENGRGNFPPRFSGLQFPNYSSELNVNALELDDSALYLCASSLDLVRQETQYFGPGTRLLVL.

The rearrangement joins TRBV7-9 to TRBJ2-6; 7 nucleotides match TRBD1. This CDR3 has 16 amino acids. The V segment lost 5 bases and the J segment 0 bases; nucleotides outside the gene matches: 4. Germline CDR1 is SEHNR and CDR2 is FQNEAQ (reference sequence). This chain's CDR3 is CASSPGQSSGANVLTF. The DNA of the CDR3 is TGTGCCAGCAGCCCGGGACAGAGCTCTGGGGCCAACGTCCTGACTTTC.

This chain links TRBV6-2 or TRBV6-3 with TRBJ2-7, with TRBD2 matching over 8 bases. The CDR3 contains 15 residues. CDR1 is MNHEY and CDR2 is SVGEGT in the germline V gene. The trim removed 6 bases at V and 6 bases at J, leaving 13 bases unmatched. This CDR3 reads CASSPWGLGLSEQYF. CDR3 nucleotide sequence: TGTGCCAGCAGCCCCTGGGGACTAGGGCTTTCCGAGCAGTACTTC.

The chain joins TRBV18 to TRBJ2-7, with 13 nucleotides matching TRBD2. The CDR3 has 17 amino acids. With V trimmed by 1 base and J by 7 bases, 10 bases remained unmatched. Germline CDR1 is KGHSH and CDR2 is LQKENI. The CDR3 DNA sequence: TGTGCCAGCTCACCACAACGGACTAGCGGGAGTGAAAGGGAGCAGTACTTC. Residues: CASSPQRTSGSEREQYF.

This clonotype has just a few counts. This chain connects TRBV10-3 to TRBJ2-7; the match to TRBD2 covers 15 bases. The germline gives CDR1 ENHRY, CDR2 SYGVKD. The ends lost 4 bases at V and 3 bases at J; junction bases unmatched: 19. The CDR3 covers 21 residues. The CDR3 reads CAISVGTSGRPPQGNYYEQYF. The DNA for the CDR3 is TGTGCCATCAGTGTTGGGACTAGCGGGAGGCCCCCCCAAGGAAACTACTACGAGCAGTACTTC.

In the case of this clonotype: A single base separates this from a much larger clone, so it may be a read error. The chain couples TRBV27 to TRBJ1-6; D may be TRBD1 (5 bases). The CDR3 length is 15 residues. Looked up from germline, CDR1 is MNHEY and CDR2 is SMNVEV (reference sequence). The CDR3, as DNA: TGTGCCAGCAGTTTTTCAGGGATGGATAATTCACTCCTCCACTTT. Residues: CASSFSGMDNSLLHF.

The chain recombines TRBV6-5 with TRBJ2-7, with 10 bases lining up with TRBD2. Germline CDR1 is MNHEY and CDR2 is SVGAGI. The CDR3 contains 12 residues. Unmatched junction bases numbered 8, after V lost 6 bases and J lost 12 bases. CDR3 DNA sequence: TGTGCCAGCAGCCAAGGGACTAGCGACGTGTACTTC. It encodes CASSQGTSDVYF.

This clonotype was recorded a few times. This chain joins TRBV19 and TRBJ2-1, with a possible D match to TRBD2 (5 bases). The CDR3 loop spans 13 amino acids. Germline CDR1 and CDR2: LNHDA and SQIVND (reference sequence). The V end was cut by 7 bases, the J end by 0 bases, with 7 bases between. CDR3 in amino acids: CASKADSYNEQFF. The CDR3 DNA reads as TGTGCCAGTAAAGCGGACTCCTACAATGAGCAGTTCTTC.

The chain joins TRBV2 to TRBJ2-1; TRBD2 might be the D (6 bases). V gave up 1 base and J gave up 0 bases, with 7 bases separating them. Germline V gene lookup returns CDR1 SNHLY and CDR2 FYNNEI. The CDR3 has 15 residues. CDR3 loop: CASSEGTISYNEQFF. In DNA, the CDR3 is TGTGCCAGCAGTGAAGGGACTATCTCCTACAATGAGCAGTTCTTC.

The rearrangement uses TRBV10-3 and TRBJ2-3; TRBD2 might be the D (6 bases). This CDR3 contains 13 residues. From germline, CDR1 is ENHRY and CDR2 SYGVKD. V was clipped by 9 bases and J by 6 bases, with 16 bases between them. CDR3 protein: CAIGRKEGDTQYF. Here the CDR3 DNA reads TGTGCCATTGGGAGAAAGGAGGGGGATACGCAGTATTTT.